This T cell receptor (beta chain) was documented in a study of T cell changes during pregnancy in multiple sclerosis. Profiling relied on immunoSEQ multiplex PCR, and the TCRdb table lists in-frame clones only, not all of them. The sample contains more than 70,000 clones, roughly 93% of which appear only once. Germline V gene data show CDR1 as MNHEY and CDR2 as SVGAGI. This CDR3 is built from 12 residues. Between the trimmed V and J ends, which lost 8 bases and 3 bases, there was a span of 11 bases. Specimen: peripheral blood, collected in the second trimester of pregnancy. The receptor was isolated from a female donor with multiple sclerosis, enrolled in a pregnancy study. This chain connects TRBV6-5 to TRBJ2-7; D is possibly TRBD1 (5 bases). DNA for the CDR3: TGTGCCAGCGGTCCCCAGGGCTACGAGCAGTACTTC. Translating gives CASGPQGYEQYF.